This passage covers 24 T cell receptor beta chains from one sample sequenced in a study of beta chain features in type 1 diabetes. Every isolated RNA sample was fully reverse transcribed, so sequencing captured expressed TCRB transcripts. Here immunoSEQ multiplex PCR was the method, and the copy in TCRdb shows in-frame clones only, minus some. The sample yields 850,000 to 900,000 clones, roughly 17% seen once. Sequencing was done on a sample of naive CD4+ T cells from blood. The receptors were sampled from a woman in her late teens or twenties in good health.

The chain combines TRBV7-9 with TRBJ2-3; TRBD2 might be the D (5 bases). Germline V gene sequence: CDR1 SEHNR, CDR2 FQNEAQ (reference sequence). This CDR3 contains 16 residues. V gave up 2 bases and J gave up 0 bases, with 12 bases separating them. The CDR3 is CASSLPAGGSTDTQYF. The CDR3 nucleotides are TGTGCCAGCAGCTTACCCGCTGGCGGGAGCACAGATACGCAGTATTTT.

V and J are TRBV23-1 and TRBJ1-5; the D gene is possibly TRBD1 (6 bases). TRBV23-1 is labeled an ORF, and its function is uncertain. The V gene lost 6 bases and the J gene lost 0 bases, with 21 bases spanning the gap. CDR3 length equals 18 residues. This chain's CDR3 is CASRPRFRGLYSNQPQHF. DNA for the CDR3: TGCGCCAGCAGACCTCGTTTCAGGGGACTCTATAGCAATCAGCCCCAGCATTTT.

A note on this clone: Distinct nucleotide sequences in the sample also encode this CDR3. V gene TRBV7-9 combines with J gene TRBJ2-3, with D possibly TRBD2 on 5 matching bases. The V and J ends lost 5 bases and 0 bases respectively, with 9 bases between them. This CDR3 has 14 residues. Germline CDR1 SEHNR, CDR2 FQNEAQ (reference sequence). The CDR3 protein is CASSRSGSTDTQYF. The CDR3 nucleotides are TGTGCCAGCAGCCGAAGCGGTAGCACAGATACGCAGTATTTT.

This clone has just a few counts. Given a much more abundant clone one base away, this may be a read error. CDR3 in DNA: TGTGCCAGCAGCTTTTCAGATACGCAGTATTTT. Amino acids: CASSFSDTQYF. The V gene is TRBV7-2, the J gene TRBJ2-3; no clear D. There are 11 residues in the CDR3. Looked up from germline, CDR1 is SGHTA and CDR2 is FQGNSA. V dropped 3 bases and J dropped 4 bases, with 2 bases sitting between them.

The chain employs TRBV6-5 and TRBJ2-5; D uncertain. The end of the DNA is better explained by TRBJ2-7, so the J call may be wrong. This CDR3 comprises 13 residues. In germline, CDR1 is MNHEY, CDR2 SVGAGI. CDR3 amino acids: CASSYSSSYEQYF. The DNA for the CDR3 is TGTGCCAGCAGTTACTCGTCCAGCTACGAGCAGTACTTC.

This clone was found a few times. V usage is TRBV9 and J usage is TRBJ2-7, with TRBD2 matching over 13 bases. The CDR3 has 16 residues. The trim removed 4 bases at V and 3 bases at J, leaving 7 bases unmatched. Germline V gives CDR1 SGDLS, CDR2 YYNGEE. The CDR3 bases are TGTGCCAGCAGCCCGTGGGGACTAGCGGGGAGCTACGAGCAGTACTTC. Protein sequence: CASSPWGLAGSYEQYF.

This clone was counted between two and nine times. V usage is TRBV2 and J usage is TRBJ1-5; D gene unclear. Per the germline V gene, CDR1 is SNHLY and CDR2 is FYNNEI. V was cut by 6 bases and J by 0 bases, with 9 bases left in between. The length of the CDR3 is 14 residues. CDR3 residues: CASRAQVSNQPQHF. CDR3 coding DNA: TGTGCCAGCAGGGCACAAGTTAGCAATCAGCCCCAGCATTTT. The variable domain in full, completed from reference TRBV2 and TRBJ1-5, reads EPEVTQTPSHQVTQMGQEVILRCVPISNHLYFYWYRQILGQKVEFLVSFYNNEISEKSEIFDDQFSVERPDGSNFTLKIRSTKLEDSAMYFCASRAQVSNQPQHFGDGTRLSIL.

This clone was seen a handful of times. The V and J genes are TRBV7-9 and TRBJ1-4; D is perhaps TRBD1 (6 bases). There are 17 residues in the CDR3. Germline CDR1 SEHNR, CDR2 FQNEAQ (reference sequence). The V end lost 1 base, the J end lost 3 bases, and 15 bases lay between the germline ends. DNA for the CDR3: TGTGCCAGCAGCTTAGAGGCAGGGGCATTTGCTAATGAAAAACTGTTTTTT. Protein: CASSLEAGAFANEKLFF.

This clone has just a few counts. The CDR3 sequence is CAISRGLNTGELFF. CDR3 DNA sequence: TGTGCCATCAGCCGGGGACTCAACACCGGGGAGCTGTTTTTT. V gene TRBV10-3 combines with J gene TRBJ2-2, with D possibly being TRBD2 (6 bases). This CDR3 spans 14 amino acids. Germline CDR1 and CDR2: ENHRY and SYGVKD. The germline V and J ends were trimmed by 6 bases and 2 bases, with 10 bases remaining between them.

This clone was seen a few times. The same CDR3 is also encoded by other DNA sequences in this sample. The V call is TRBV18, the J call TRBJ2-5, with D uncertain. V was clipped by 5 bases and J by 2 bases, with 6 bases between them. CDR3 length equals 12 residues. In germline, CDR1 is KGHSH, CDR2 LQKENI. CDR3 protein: CASSERQETQYF. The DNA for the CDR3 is TGTGCCAGCTCAGAGCGACAAGAGACCCAGTACTTC.

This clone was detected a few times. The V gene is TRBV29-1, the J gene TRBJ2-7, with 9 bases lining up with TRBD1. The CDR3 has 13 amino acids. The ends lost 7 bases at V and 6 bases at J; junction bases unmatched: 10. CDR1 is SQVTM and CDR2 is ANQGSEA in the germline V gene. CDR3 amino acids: CSAAPDRGGEQYF. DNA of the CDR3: TGCAGCGCTGCCCCGGACAGGGGAGGCGAGCAGTACTTC.

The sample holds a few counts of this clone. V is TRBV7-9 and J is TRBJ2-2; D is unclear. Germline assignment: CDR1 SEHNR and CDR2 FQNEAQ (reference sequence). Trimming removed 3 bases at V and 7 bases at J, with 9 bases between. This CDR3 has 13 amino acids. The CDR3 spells CASSFRIGGELFF. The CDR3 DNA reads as TGTGCCAGCAGCTTTAGGATCGGCGGGGAGCTGTTTTTT. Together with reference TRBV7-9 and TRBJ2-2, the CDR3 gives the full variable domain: DTGVSQNPRHKITKRGQNVTFRCDPISEHNRLYWYRQTLGQGPEFLTYFQNEAQLEKSRLLSDRFSAERPKGSFSTLEIQRTEQGDSAMYLCASSFRIGGELFFGEGSRLTVL.

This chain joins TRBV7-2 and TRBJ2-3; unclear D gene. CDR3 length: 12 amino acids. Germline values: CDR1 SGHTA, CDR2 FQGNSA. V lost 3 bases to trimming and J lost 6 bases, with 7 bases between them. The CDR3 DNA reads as TGTGCCAGCAGCTTGCCAAGTGATACGCAGTATTTT. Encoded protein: CASSLPSDTQYF.

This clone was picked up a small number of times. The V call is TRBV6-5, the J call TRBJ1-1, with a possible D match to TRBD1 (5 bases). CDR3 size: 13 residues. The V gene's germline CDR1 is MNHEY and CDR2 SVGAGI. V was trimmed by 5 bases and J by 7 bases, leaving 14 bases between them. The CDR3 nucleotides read TGTGCCAGCAGTCGCCAGGGAACGTATGAAGCTTTCTTT. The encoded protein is CASSRQGTYEAFF.

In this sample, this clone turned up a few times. CDR3 residues: CASSSAGVVYNEQFF. CDR3 nucleotides: TGTGCCAGCAGCTCGGCGGGAGTTGTCTACAATGAGCAGTTCTTC. The chain carries TRBV7-2 and TRBJ2-1; 7 nucleotides line up with TRBD2. The germline gives CDR1 SGHTA, CDR2 FQGNSA. V was pared by 4 bases and J by 3 bases, with 6 bases of the junction left unmatched. This CDR3 has 15 residues. Full variable domain (remainder filled in from reference TRBV7-2 and TRBJ2-1): GAGVSQSPSNKVTEKGKDVELRCDPISGHTALYWYRQSLGQGLEFLIYFQGNSAPDKSGLPSDRFSAERTGGSVSTLTIQRTQQEDSAVYLCASSSAGVVYNEQFFGPGTRLTVL.

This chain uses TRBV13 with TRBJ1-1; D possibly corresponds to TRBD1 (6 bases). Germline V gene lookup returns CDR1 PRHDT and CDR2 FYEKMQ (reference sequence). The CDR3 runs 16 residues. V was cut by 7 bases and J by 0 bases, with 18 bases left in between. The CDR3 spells CASNPRSQGVNTEAFF. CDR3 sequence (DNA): TGTGCCAGCAACCCTCGATCACAGGGAGTGAACACTGAAGCTTTCTTT. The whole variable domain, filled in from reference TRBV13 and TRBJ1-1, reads AAGVIQSPRHLIKEKRETATLKCYPIPRHDTVYWYQQGPGQDPQFLISFYEKMQSDKGSIPDRFSAQQFSDYHSELNMSSLELGDSALYFCASNPRSQGVNTEAFFGQGTRLTVV.

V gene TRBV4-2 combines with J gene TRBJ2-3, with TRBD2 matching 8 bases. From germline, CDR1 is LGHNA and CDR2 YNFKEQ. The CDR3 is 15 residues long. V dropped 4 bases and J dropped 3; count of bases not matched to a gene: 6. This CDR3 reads CASSPAGDGTDTQYF. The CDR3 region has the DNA TGTGCCAGCAGCCCAGCGGGAGATGGGACAGATACGCAGTATTTT.

The CDR3 DNA sequence: TGTGCCAGCAGCCCGACGCTAGGGCGAGAGACCCAGTACTTC. Translated: CASSPTLGRETQYF. V is TRBV7-9 and J is TRBJ2-5; D is uncertain. Trimming took off 5 bases at V and 4 bases at J, with 14 bases between the two ends. CDR3 length: 14 residues. Germline CDR1 is SEHNR and CDR2 is FQNEAQ (reference sequence).

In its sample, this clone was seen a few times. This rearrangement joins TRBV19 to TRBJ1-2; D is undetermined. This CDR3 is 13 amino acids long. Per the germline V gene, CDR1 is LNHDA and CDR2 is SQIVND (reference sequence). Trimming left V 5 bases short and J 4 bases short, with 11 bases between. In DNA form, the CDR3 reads TGTGCCAGTAGTTTTGACGGAGGCTATGGCTACACCTTC. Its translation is CASSFDGGYGYTF.

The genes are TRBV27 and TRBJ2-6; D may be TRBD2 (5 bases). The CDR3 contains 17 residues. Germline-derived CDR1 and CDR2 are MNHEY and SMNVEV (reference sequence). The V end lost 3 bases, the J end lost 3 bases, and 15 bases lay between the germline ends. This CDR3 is CASSFFPSGGGANVLTF. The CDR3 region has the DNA TGTGCCAGCAGTTTCTTCCCATCAGGAGGTGGGGCCAACGTCCTGACTTTC.

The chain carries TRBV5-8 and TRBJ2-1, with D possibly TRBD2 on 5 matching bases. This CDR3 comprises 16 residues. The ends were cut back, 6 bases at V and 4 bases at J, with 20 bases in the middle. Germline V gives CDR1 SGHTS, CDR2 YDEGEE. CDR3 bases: TGTGCCAGCACCCCCGCAGGCCCGGGATATTACAATGAGCAGTTCTTC. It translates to CASTPAGPGYYNEQFF. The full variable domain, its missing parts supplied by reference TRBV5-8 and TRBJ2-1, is EAGVTQSPTHLIKTRGQQATLRCSPISGHTSVYWYQQALGLGLQFLLWYDEGEERNRGNFPPRFSGRQFPNYSSELNVNALELEDSALYLCASTPAGPGYYNEQFFGPGTRLTVL.

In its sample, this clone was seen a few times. The DNA of the CDR3 is TGTGCCAGCTGGTCCCTAGCGGGAGGTGGTACGCAGTATTTT. Residues: CASWSLAGGGTQYF. This rearrangement joins TRBV6-5 to TRBJ2-3, with 11 bases matching TRBD2. V dropped 8 bases and J dropped 8; count of bases not matched to a gene: 9. The germline V gene has CDR1 MNHEY and CDR2 SVGAGI. This CDR3 comprises 14 residues.

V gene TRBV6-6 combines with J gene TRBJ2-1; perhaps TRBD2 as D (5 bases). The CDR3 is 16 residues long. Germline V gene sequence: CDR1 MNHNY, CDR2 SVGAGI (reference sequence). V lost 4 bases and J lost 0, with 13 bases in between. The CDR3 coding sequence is TGTGCCAGCAGTTCACTAGGGCGGAACTCCTACAATGAGCAGTTCTTC. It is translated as CASSSLGRNSYNEQFF.

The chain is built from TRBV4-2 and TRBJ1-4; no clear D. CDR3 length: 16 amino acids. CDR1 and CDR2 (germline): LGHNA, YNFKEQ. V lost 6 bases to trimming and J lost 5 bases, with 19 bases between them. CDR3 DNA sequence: TGTGCCAGCAGACCAAGTACGGGCAGTTCCAATGAAAAACTGTTTTTT. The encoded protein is CASRPSTGSSNEKLFF.